A single sample gave rise to the 2 T cell receptor beta chains below, sequenced in a study of naive and memory T cell subsets. Both TRBC1 and TRBC2 were covered by a beta constant-region primer of two equimolar oligonucleotides. Nested alpha and beta constant-region primers with the SP2 primer drove four PCR rounds on ligated cDNA. TCRdb reprocessed the UMI-ligation and nested PCR reads with MiXCR, giving one entry per CDR3 protein. The profile shows 25,000 to 40,000 distinct CDR3 sequences, less than 20% of them singletons. The sequenced sample consisted of effector memory CD4+ T cells from blood. Subset here: effector memory, CD45RA- CD27-. Receptors originate from a human donor in good health.

The rearrangement uses TRBV24-1 and TRBJ2-3, with D possibly TRBD1 on 5 matching bases. CDR1 is KGHDR, CDR2 SFDVKD, per germline. V gave up 3 bases and J gave up 3 bases, with 9 bases separating them. CDR3 length equals 14 residues. The CDR3 loop reads CATSDESGTDTQYF. DNA of the CDR3: TGTGCCACCAGTGATGAATCAGGGACAGATACGCAGTATTTT.

J is TRBJ2-7 and V is TRBV6-5; D not resolved. The ends were cut back, 2 bases at V and 1 base at J, with 9 bases in the middle. The CDR3 has 14 amino acids. CDR1 MNHEY and CDR2 SVGAGI come from the germline V gene. The CDR3 here is CASSYTVLSYEQYF. CDR3 DNA: TGTGCCAGCAGTTACACGGTCCTGTCCTACGAGCAGTACTTC.